The clone carrying this TCR beta chain occurred a few times. MiXCR, run by TCRdb on the 5' RACE reads, gives a single entry per CDR3 protein. The repertoire holds some 64,000 distinct CDR3 sequences, with 9.3% as singletons. This record belongs to a study of T-cell memory formation after mild COVID-19. The CDR3 sequence is 15 residues long. Trimming cost V 0 bases and J 5 bases, with 8 bases left between them. Germline V gene data show CDR1 as KGHSH and CDR2 as LQKENI. The source is a young man who had mild COVID-19 (a few samples of this study predate the infection). Cell type and time point are not known. The chain combines TRBV18 with TRBJ1-6; a possible D gene is TRBD1 (6 bases). Material for sequencing was PBMCs or a T cell subset sorted from them (not recorded which). CDR3 region: CASSPPGQNNSPLHF. The CDR3 nucleotides are TGTGCCAGCTCACCACCCGGACAGAATAATTCACCCCTCCACTTT.